What follows are 5 T cell receptor beta chains derived from one specimen sequenced in a study of cytomegalovirus exposure and HLA in healthy donors. It was with 60 Vbeta and 13 Jbeta primers that the PCR ran. The repertoire was sequenced with immunoSEQ multiplex PCR; TCRdb's copy has only in-frame clones and lacks some. Of around 110,000 clones detected, roughly 9.9% appear once; the ten largest clones hold around 3%. The sample comprised PBMCs. The origin of the receptors is a man aged 25-45 years in good health and CMV-seronegative.

The table lists this clone with a few counts. The chain carries TRBV9 and TRBJ1-3; no firm D call. V gave up 3 bases and J gave up 5 bases, with 9 bases separating them. Germline lookup yields CDR1 SGDLS and CDR2 YYNGEE. The CDR3 loop spans 13 amino acids. CDR3 DNA: TGTGCCAGCAGCGGAGACGGGAGAAACACCATATATTTT. Translating gives CASSGDGRNTIYF.

This clone showed up just a few times. The chain links TRBV27 to TRBJ2-3, with D unresolved. V was pared by 3 bases and J by 0 bases, with 7 bases between. The CDR3 is 14 amino acids. Germline-derived CDR1 and CDR2 are MNHEY and SMNVEV (reference sequence). The CDR3 nucleotides are TGTGCCAGCAGTTTTTCCAGGAGCACAGATACGCAGTATTTT. This sequence encodes CASSFSRSTDTQYF.

A few counts support this clone. This rearrangement joins TRBV2 to TRBJ1-4, with D maybe TRBD1 (6 bases). Germline V gene sequence: CDR1 SNHLY, CDR2 FYNNEI. The CDR3 is made up of 14 amino acids. V lost 10 bases, J lost 8 bases, and 20 bases lay in between. This CDR3 reads CATSNRERREKLFF. DNA of the CDR3: TGTGCCACCTCAAACAGGGAACGTCGGGAAAAACTGTTTTTT.

The chain is built from TRBV5-1 and TRBJ1-2; 7 nucleotides match TRBD1. V gave up 5 bases and J gave up 7 bases; unmatched junction bases: 11. In germline, CDR1 is SGHRS, CDR2 YFSETQ. The length of the CDR3 is 14 residues. For the CDR3, the DNA is TGCGCCAGCAGTAGAGATGAGGGGGCGCTTGGCTACACCTTC. Translating gives CASSRDEGALGYTF.

The chain links TRBV7-2 to TRBJ2-1; 10 nucleotides align to TRBD2. Germline V lookup: CDR1 SGHTA, CDR2 FQGNSA. V lost 3 bases, J lost 6 bases, and 2 bases stayed unmatched. The CDR3 has 14 residues. The CDR3 DNA reads TGTGCCAGCAGCTTCGGGACTAGCGTCAATGAGCAGTTCTTC. It specifies CASSFGTSVNEQFF.